This TCR beta chain comes out of a study of control samples from healthy donors and cancer patients. Germline V gives CDR1 LNHDA, CDR2 SQIVND (reference sequence). Trimming left V 5 bases short and J 2 bases short, with 7 bases between. The CDR3 loop spans 14 amino acids. The protocol was immunoSEQ multiplex PCR, while the TCRdb copy is restricted to in-frame clones and leaves out a portion. The data show around 200,000 clones, roughly 91% seen once. This TCR was sampled from a young man in good health. This chain joins TRBV19 and TRBJ2-6; D call uncertain. The specimen sequenced was blood. In DNA, the CDR3 is TGTGCCAGTAGTGGCAGGACTGGGGCCAACGTCCTGACTTTC. This translates into CASSGRTGANVLTF.